The rows below give T cell receptor beta chains drawn from one sample of a study of CD8 T cells in ankylosing spondylitis. MiXCR was run by TCRdb on the 5' RACE reads, yielding one entry per CDR3 protein. The sample shows 700,000 to 850,000 distinct CDR3 sequences, 10% to 15% of them seen only once. Sequencing was performed on blood, either unsorted or a sorted T cell fraction (not recorded which). The receptors derive from a male donor with ankylosing spondylitis. Each CDR3 is given with its conserved first and last residue. A D gene is named only where the DNA matches it firmly. The size of a clone is reported for some rows only, either as once, few or many, or as a class for expanded clones.

d_call	v_call	clone_size	j_call	cdr3_aa	cdr3_nt
-	TRBV20-1	many	TRBJ1-2	CSAADGNLSGYTF	TGCAGTGCTGCCGACGGGAACCTCTCAGGCTACACCTTC
-	TRBV5-1	-	TRBJ2-7	CASSLKALSSYEQYF	TGCGCCAGCAGCTTGAAGGCGCTGAGCTCCTACGAGCAGTACTTC
TRBD1	TRBV5-1	few	TRBJ1-5	CASSLDGRGYQPQHF	TGCGCCAGCAGCTTGGATGGCAGGGGGTATCAGCCCCAGCATTTT
-	TRBV6-6	-	TRBJ2-3	CASSSDRNSAQYF	TGTGCCAGCAGTTCCGACCGTAACTCAGCGCAGTATTTT
-	TRBV9	few	TRBJ1-3	CASSSDGGNTIYF	TGTGCCAGCAGCTCCGACGGTGGAAACACCATATATTTT
-	TRBV20-1	many	TRBJ2-4	CSARDPSGSENIQYF	TGCAGTGCTAGAGACCCGAGCGGGTCCGAAAACATTCAGTACTTC
-	TRBV15	-	TRBJ1-1	CATSRPGDPGEKAFF	TGTGCCACCAGCAGACCGGGGGACCCCGGGGAGAAAGCTTTCTTT
-	TRBV12-3/TRBV12-4	many	TRBJ2-1	CASTLSRSSYNEQFF	TGTGCCAGCACCCTTAGCAGGAGCTCCTACAATGAGCAGTTCTTC
-	TRBV15	once	TRBJ2-3	CATSRVVGLPDTQYF	TGTGCCACCAGCAGAGTAGTAGGACTCCCTGATACGCAGTATTTT
TRBD1	TRBV12-3/TRBV12-4	few	TRBJ2-7	CASSLRDRGEQYF	TGTGCCAGCAGTCTCCGGGACAGGGGCGAGCAGTACTTC
TRBD2	TRBV20-1	-	TRBJ2-3	CSARPGTSGTDTQYF	TGCAGTGCTCGCCCAGGGACTAGCGGCACAGATACGCAGTATTTT